Below, 10 T cell receptor beta chains from the same sample are listed, as sequenced in a study of cytomegalovirus exposure and HLA in healthy donors. PCR was performed using 60 Vbeta and 13 Jbeta primers. TCRdb's table, derived via immunoSEQ multiplex PCR, lists solely in-frame clones and lacks some. Counted here are over 20,000 clones, almost 70% occurring once; the ten biggest clones make up roughly 4%. Source material: PBMCs. These receptors all stem from a woman in her fifties or sixties in good health and CMV-seronegative.

This clone has just a few counts. The chain joins TRBV4-1 to TRBJ1-5; 7 nucleotides line up with TRBD1. Germline V CDR1 and CDR2: MGHRA, YSYEKL. CDR3 length: 15 amino acids. J lost 7 bases, V lost 4 bases, and 10 bases had no gene match. CDR3 in amino acids: CASSPDRVTVQPQHF. CDR3 coding DNA: TGCGCCAGCAGCCCAGACAGGGTCACAGTACAGCCCCAGCATTTT.

This clone has more than one count but fewer than ten. This chain joins TRBV5-5 and TRBJ2-5; no clear D gene. V was pared by 4 bases and J by 9 bases, with 13 bases between. CDR1 is SGHKS and CDR2 is YYEKEE in the germline V gene (reference sequence). The CDR3 consists of 12 residues. CDR3 loop: CASSPTAAAQYF. The CDR3 DNA reads as TGTGCCAGCAGCCCGACGGCTGCGGCCCAGTACTTC.

The V and J genes are TRBV9 and TRBJ2-1, with TRBD2 identical over 7 bases. Trimming cost V 3 bases and J 10 bases; bases outside gene matches: 10. Per germline, CDR1 SGDLS and CDR2 YYNGEE. This CDR3 contains 14 residues. Here the CDR3 DNA reads TGTGCCAGCAGCGCAGCATTCAGGGAGGGAGAGCAGTTCTTC. Translation: CASSAAFREGEQFF.

This chain connects TRBV29-1 to TRBJ1-1, with TRBD1 matching 7 bases. V dropped 7 bases and J dropped 0; count of bases not matched to a gene: 5. Germline CDR1 and CDR2: SQVTM and ANQGSEA. This CDR3 contains 13 residues. The CDR3 protein is CSAGTAMNTEAFF. The CDR3 region has the DNA TGCAGCGCTGGGACAGCCATGAACACTGAAGCTTTCTTT.

In DNA, the CDR3 is TGCAGCGTTGGAAACGGACAAGGAGAGACCCAGTACTTC. Encoded protein: CSVGNGQGETQYF. This chain uses TRBV29-1 with TRBJ2-5, with D possibly matching TRBD1 (5 bases). The germline V gene has CDR1 SQVTM and CDR2 ANQGSEA. CDR3 length: 13 amino acids. V dropped 4 bases and J dropped 4 bases, with 13 bases sitting between them.

This chain uses TRBV5-1 with TRBJ1-5; 7 nucleotides agree with TRBD1. The ends lost 0 bases at V and 11 bases at J; junction bases unmatched: 5. The CDR3 has 13 amino acids. CDR1 and CDR2 from the germline V gene are SGHRS and YFSETQ. The CDR3 loop is CASSLDRGKAQHF. For the CDR3, the DNA is TGCGCCAGCAGCTTGGACAGGGGAAAGGCCCAGCATTTT.

The chain carries TRBV29-1 and TRBJ1-4; D gene uncertain. The V end was cut by 4 bases, the J end by 4 bases, with 13 bases between. The germline V gene has CDR1 SQVTM and CDR2 ANQGSEA. This CDR3 has 14 residues. This CDR3 reads CSVASGSLNEKLFF. DNA for the CDR3: TGCAGCGTTGCTAGCGGGAGCCTTAATGAAAAACTGTTTTTT.

The genes are TRBV11-2 and TRBJ2-7; D is uncertain. Trimming shortened V by 5 bases and J by 3 bases, and 11 bases separated the two germline ends. Germline V gene data show CDR1 as SGHAT and CDR2 as FQNNGV. CDR3 length: 13 residues. The CDR3 bases are TGTGCCAGCAGCCCCCTCCGGGTCTACGAGCAGTACTTC. This translates into CASSPLRVYEQYF.

This chain connects TRBV7-8 to TRBJ2-2; TRBD1 agrees at 7 bases. Trimming took 0 bases from V and 7 from J; bases not matched to a gene: 5. Germline CDR1 reads SGHVS; CDR2 reads FQNEAQ. This CDR3 comprises 15 residues. CDR3 region: CASSLAGGEVGELFF. DNA for the CDR3: TGTGCCAGCAGCTTAGCAGGGGGCGAAGTCGGGGAGCTGTTTTTT.

This clone was observed once. This chain uses TRBV27 with TRBJ2-3; D ambiguous. This CDR3 comprises 13 residues. V lost 3 bases to trimming and J lost 2 bases, with 6 bases between them. Per the germline V gene, CDR1 is MNHEY and CDR2 is SMNVEV (reference sequence). Written as DNA, the CDR3 is TGTGCCAGCAGTTTCTCCTTCACAGATACGCAGTATTTT. This gives the protein CASSFSFTDTQYF.